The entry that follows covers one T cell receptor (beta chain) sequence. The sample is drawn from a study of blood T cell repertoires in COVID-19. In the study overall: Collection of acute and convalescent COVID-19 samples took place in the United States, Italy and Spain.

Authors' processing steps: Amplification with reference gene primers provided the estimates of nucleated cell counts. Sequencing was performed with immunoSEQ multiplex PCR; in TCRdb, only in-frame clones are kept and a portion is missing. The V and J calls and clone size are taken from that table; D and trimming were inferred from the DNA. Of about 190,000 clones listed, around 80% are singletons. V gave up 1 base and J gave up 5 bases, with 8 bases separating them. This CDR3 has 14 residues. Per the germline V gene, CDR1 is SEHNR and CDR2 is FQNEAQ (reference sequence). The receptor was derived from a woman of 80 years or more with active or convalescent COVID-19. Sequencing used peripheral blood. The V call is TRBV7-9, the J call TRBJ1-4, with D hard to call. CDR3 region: CASSLGTGNEKLFF. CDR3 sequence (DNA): TGTGCCAGCAGCTTAGGGACGGGGAATGAAAAACTGTTTTTT.